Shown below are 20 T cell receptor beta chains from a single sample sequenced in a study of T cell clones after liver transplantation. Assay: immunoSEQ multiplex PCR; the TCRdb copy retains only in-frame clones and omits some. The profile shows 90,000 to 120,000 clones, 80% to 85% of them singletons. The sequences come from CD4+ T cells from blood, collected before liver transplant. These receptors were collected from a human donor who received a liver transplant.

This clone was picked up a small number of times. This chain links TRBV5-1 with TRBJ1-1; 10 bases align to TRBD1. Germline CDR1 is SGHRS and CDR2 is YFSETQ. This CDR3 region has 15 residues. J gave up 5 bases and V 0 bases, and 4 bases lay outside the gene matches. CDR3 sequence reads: CASSLGDRGRTEAFF. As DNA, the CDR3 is TGCGCCAGCAGCTTGGGGGACAGGGGAAGGACTGAAGCTTTCTTT.

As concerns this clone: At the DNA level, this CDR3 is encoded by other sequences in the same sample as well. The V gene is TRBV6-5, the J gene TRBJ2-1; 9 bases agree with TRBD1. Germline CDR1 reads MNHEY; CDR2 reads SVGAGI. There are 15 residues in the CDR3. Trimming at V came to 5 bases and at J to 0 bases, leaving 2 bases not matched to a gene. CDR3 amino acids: CASSADRGSYNEQFF. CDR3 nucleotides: TGTGCCAGCAGTGCGGACAGGGGCTCCTACAATGAGCAGTTCTTC.

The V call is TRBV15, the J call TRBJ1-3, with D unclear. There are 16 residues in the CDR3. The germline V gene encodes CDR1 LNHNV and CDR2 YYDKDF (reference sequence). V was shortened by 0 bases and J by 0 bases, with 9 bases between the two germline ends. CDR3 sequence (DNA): TGTGCCACCAGCAGAGATCGGCAGGTCTCTGGAAACACCATATATTTT. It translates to CATSRDRQVSGNTIYF.

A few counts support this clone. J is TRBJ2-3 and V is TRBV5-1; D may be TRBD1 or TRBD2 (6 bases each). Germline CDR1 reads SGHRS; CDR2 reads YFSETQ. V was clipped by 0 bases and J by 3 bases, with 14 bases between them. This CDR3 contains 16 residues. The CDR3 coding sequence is TGCGCCAGCAGCTTGGCAACGGGGGCAGCGACAGATACGCAGTATTTT. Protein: CASSLATGAATDTQYF.

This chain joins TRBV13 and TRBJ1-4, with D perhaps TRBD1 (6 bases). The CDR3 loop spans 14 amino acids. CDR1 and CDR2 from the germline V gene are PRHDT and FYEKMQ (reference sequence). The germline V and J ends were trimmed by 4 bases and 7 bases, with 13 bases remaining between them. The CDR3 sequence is CASSSRDNAEKLFF. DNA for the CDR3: TGTGCCAGCAGCTCACGGGACAACGCTGAAAAACTGTTTTTT.

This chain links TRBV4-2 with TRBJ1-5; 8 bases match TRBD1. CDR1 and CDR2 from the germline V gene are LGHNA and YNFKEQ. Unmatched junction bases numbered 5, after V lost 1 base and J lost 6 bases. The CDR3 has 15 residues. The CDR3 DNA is TGTGCCAGCAGCCAAGTATTAGGACAGGGTCAGCCCCAGCATTTT. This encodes CASSQVLGQGQPQHF.

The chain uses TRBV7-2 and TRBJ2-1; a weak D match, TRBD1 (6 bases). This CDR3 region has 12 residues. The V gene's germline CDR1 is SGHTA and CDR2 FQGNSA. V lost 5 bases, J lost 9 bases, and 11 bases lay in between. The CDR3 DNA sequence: TGTGCCAGCAGCCAGGGGTTTCGTGAGCAGTTCTTC. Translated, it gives CASSQGFREQFF. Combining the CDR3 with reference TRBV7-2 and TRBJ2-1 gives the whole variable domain GAGVSQSPSNKVTEKGKDVELRCDPISGHTALYWYRQSLGQGLEFLIYFQGNSAPDKSGLPSDRFSAERTGGSVSTLTIQRTQQEDSAVYLCASSQGFREQFFGPGTRLTVL.

CDR3 DNA sequence: TGTGCCAGCAGCTTGACTAGCGCAGATACGCAGTATTTT. The encoded protein is CASSLTSADTQYF. V is TRBV9 and J is TRBJ2-3; 8 nucleotides match TRBD2. V lost 4 bases and J lost 4; bases outside the gene matches: 2. The CDR3 has 13 amino acids. CDR1 is SGDLS and CDR2 is YYNGEE in the germline V gene.

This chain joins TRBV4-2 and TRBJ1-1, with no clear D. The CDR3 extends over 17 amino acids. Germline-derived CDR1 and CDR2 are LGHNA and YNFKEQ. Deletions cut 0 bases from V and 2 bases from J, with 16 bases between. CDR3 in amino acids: CASSQDFGHQANTEAFF. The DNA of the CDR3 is TGTGCCAGCAGCCAAGATTTTGGGCACCAGGCAAACACTGAAGCTTTCTTT.

In DNA form, the CDR3 reads TGTGCCAGCAGCGTTGGACAGGGGTACGGAAACACCATATATTTT. Protein sequence: CASSVGQGYGNTIYF. J is TRBJ1-3 and V is TRBV7-8, with 9 bases lining up with TRBD1. Losses at the gene ends were 5 bases for V and 4 bases for J; bases not matched to a gene: 6. In germline, CDR1 is SGHVS, CDR2 FQNEAQ. The CDR3 extends over 15 amino acids.

The CDR3, as DNA: TGTGCCAGCAGCTTAGACAGTTATAATGAAAAACTGTTTTTT. As protein: CASSLDSYNEKLFF. The genes are TRBV7-2 and TRBJ1-4; D is uncertain. Germline CDR1 SGHTA, CDR2 FQGNSA. The germline V and J ends were trimmed by 1 base and 4 bases, with 7 bases remaining between them. The CDR3 sequence is 14 residues long.

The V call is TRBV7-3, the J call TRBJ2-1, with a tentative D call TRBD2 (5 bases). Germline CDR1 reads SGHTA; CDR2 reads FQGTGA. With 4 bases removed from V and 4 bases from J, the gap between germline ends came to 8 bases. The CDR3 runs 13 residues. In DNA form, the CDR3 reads TGTGCCAGCAGCTCGGGAACATACAATGAGCAGTTCTTC. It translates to CASSSGTYNEQFF. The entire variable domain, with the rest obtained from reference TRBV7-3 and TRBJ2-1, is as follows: GAGVSQTPSNKVTEKGKYVELRCDPISGHTALYWYRQSLGQGPEFLIYFQGTGAADDSGLPNDRFFAVRPEGSVSTLKIQRTERGDSAVYLCASSSGTYNEQFFGPGTRLTVL.

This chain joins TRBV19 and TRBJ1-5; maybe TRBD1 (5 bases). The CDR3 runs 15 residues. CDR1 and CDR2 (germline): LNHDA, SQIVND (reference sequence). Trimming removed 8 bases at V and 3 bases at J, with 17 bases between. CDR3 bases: TGTGCCAGTGACAGCAGCTGGGTAGCCAATCAGCCCCAGCATTTT. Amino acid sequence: CASDSSWVANQPQHF. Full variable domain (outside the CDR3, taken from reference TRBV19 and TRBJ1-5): DGGITQSPKYLFRKEGQNVTLSCEQNLNHDAMYWYRQDPGQGLRLIYYSQIVNDFQKGDIAEGYSVSREKKESFPLTVTSAQKNPTAFYLCASDSSWVANQPQHFGDGTRLSIL.

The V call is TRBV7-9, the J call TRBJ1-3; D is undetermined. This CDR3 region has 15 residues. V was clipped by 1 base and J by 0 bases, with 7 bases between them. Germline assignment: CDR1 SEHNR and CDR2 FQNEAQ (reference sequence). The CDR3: CASSLDWNSGNTIYF. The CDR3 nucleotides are TGTGCCAGCAGCTTAGACTGGAACTCTGGAAACACCATATATTTT.

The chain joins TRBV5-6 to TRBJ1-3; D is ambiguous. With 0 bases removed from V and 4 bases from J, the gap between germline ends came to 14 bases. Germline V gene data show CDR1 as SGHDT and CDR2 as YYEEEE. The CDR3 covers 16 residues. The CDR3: CASSLASSGSGNTIYF. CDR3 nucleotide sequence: TGTGCCAGCAGCTTGGCCAGTTCGGGCTCAGGAAACACCATATATTTT.

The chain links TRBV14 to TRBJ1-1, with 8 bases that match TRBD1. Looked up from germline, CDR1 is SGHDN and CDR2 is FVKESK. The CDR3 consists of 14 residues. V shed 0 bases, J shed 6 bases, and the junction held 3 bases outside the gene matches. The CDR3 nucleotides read TGTGCCAGCAGCCAAGATGGCAGGGGGCCTGAAGCTTTCTTT. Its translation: CASSQDGRGPEAFF. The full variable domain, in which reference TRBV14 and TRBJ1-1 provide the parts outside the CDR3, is EAGVTQFPSHSVIEKGQTVTLRCDPISGHDNLYWYRRVMGKEIKFLLHFVKESKQDESGMPNNRFLAERTGGTYSTLKVQPAELEDSGVYFCASSQDGRGPEAFFGQGTRLTVV.

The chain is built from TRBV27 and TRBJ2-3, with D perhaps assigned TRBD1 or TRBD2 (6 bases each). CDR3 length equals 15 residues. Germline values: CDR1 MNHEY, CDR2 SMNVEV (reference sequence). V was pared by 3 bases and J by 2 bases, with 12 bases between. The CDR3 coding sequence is TGTGCCAGCAGTTTCCGAGGGGGGTTCACAGATACGCAGTATTTT. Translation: CASSFRGGFTDTQYF.

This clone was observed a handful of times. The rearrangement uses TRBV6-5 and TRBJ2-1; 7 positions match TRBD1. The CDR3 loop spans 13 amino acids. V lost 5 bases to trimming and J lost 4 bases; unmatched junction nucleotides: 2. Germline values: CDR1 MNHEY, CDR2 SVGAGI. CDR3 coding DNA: TGTGCCAGCAGTCGGGACAGTTACAATGAGCAGTTCTTC. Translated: CASSRDSYNEQFF.

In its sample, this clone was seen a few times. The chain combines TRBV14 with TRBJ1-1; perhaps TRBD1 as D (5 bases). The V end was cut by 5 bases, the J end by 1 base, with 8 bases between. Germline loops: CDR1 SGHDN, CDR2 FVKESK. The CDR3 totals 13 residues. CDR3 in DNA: TGTGCCAGCAGCATTGGGGGGAACACTGAAGCTTTCTTT. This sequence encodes CASSIGGNTEAFF. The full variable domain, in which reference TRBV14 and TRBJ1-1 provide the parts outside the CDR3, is EAGVTQFPSHSVIEKGQTVTLRCDPISGHDNLYWYRRVMGKEIKFLLHFVKESKQDESGMPNNRFLAERTGGTYSTLKVQPAELEDSGVYFCASSIGGNTEAFFGQGTRLTVV.

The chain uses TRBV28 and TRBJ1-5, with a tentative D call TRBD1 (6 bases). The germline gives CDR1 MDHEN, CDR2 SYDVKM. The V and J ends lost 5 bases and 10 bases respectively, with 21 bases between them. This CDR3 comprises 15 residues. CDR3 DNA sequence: TGTGCCAGCAGTCCACAGGGCGGGCTAGGTGATCCCCAGCATTTT. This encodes CASSPQGGLGDPQHF. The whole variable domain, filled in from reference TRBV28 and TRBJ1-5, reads DVKVTQSSRYLVKRTGEKVFLECVQDMDHENMFWYRQDPGLGLRLIYFSYDVKMKEKGDIPEGYSVSREKKERFSLILESASTNQTSMYLCASSPQGGLGDPQHFGDGTRLSIL.